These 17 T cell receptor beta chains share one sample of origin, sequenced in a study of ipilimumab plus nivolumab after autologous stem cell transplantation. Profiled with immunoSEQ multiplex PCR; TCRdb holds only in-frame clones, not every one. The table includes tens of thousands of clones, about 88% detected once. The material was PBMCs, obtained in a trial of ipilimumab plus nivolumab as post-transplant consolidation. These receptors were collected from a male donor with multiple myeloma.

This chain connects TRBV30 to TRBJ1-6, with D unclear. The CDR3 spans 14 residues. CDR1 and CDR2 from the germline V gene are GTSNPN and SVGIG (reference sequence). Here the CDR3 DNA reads TGTGCTTTGGGAGGGCCAACCTATAATTCACCCCTCCACTTT. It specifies CALGGPTYNSPLHF.

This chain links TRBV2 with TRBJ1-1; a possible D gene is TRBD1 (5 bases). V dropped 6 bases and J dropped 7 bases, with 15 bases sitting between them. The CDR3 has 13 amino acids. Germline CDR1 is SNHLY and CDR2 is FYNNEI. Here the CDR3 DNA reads TGTGCCAGCAGCGAGATCAGGGAGCTTGAAGCTTTCTTT. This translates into CASSEIRELEAFF.

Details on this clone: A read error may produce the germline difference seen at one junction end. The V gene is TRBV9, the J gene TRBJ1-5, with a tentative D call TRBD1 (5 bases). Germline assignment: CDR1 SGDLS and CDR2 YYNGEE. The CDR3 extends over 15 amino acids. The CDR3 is CVSSVGSGDGRPQHF. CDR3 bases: TGTGTCAGCAGCGTAGGGTCTGGGGACGGACGACCCCAGCATTTT.

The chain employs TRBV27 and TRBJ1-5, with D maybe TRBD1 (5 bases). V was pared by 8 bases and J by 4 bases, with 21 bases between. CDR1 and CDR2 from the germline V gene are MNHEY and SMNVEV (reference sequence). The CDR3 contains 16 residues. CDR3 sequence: CASSRGVAGVNQPQHF. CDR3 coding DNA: TGTGCCAGCTCCCGGGGGGTGGCGGGGGTTAATCAGCCCCAGCATTTT.

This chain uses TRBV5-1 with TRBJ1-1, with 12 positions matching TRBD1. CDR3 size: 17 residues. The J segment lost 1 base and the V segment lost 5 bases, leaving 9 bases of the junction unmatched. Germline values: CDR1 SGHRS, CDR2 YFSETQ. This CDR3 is CASREPGQGAGNTEAFF. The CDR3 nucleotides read TGCGCCAGCAGGGAGCCGGGACAGGGGGCTGGGAACACTGAAGCTTTCTTT.

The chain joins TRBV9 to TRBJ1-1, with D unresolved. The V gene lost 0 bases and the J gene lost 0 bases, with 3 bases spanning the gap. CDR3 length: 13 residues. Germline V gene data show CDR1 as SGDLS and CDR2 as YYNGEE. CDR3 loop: CASSVAMNTEAFF. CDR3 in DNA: TGTGCCAGCAGCGTAGCCATGAACACTGAAGCTTTCTTT.

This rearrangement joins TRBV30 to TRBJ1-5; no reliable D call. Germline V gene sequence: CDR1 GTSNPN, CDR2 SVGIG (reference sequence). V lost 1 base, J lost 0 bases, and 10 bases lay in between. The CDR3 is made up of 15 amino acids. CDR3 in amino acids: CAWSAWSYSNQPQHF. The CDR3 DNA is TGTGCCTGGAGTGCGTGGTCGTATAGCAATCAGCCCCAGCATTTT.

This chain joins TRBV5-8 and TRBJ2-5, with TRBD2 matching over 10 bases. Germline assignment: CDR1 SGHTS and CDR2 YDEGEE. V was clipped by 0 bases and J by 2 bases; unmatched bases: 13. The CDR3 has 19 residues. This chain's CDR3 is CASSLGWSASGGPQETQYF. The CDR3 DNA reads TGTGCCAGCAGCTTGGGATGGAGTGCTAGCGGGGGACCTCAAGAGACCCAGTACTTC.

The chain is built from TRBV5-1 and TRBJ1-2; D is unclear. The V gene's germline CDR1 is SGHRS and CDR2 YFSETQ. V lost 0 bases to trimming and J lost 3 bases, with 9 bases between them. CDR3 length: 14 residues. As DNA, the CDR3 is TGCGCCAGCAGCTTGGTCGGCGGATACTATGGCTACACCTTC. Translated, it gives CASSLVGGYYGYTF.

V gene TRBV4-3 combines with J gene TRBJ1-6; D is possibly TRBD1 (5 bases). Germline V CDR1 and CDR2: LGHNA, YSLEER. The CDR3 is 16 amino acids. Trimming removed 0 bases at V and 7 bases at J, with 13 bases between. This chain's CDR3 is CASSQDLGGLNSPLHF. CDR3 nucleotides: TGCGCCAGCAGCCAAGATCTGGGGGGTTTGAATTCACCCCTCCACTTT.

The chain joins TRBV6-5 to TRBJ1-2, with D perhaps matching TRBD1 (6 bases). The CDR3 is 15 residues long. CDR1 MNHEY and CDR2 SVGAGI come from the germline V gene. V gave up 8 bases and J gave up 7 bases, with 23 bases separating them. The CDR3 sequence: CASLPGTPATGGYTF. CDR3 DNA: TGTGCCAGCCTTCCCGGGACACCCGCAACGGGTGGCTACACCTTC.

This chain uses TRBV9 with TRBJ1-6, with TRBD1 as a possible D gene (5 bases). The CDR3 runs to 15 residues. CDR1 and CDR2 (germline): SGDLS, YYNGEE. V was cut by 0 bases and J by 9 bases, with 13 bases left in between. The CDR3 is CASSVGGTAGSPLHF. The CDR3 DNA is TGTGCCAGCAGCGTAGGGGGGACCGCGGGTTCACCCCTCCACTTT.

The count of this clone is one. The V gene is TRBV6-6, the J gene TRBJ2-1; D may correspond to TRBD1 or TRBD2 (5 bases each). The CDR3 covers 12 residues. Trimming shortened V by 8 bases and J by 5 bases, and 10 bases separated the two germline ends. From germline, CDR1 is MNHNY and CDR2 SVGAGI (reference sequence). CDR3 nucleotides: TGTGCCAGCGCCGGGACGGACAATGAGCAGTTCTTC. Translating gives CASAGTDNEQFF.

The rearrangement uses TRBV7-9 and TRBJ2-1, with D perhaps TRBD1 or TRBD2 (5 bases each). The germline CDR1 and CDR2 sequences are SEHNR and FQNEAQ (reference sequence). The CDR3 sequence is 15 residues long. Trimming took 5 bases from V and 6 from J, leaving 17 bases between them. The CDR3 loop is CASSTIGASGNEQFF. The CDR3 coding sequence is TGTGCCAGCAGCACCATAGGGGCCAGCGGCAATGAGCAGTTCTTC.

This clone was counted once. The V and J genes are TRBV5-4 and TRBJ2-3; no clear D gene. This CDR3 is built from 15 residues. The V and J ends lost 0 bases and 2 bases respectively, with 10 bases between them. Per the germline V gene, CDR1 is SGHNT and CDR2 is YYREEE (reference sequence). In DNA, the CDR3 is TGTGCCAGCAGCTTGGCCGGCGCATTCACAGATACGCAGTATTTT. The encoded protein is CASSLAGAFTDTQYF.

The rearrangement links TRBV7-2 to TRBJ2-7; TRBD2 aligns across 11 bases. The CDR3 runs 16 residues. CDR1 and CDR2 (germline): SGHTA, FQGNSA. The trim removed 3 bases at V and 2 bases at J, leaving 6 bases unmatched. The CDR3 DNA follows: TGTGCCAGCAGCTTTCCGGGACTAGCGGTTCCCTACGAGCAGTACTTC. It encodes CASSFPGLAVPYEQYF.

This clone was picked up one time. The CDR3 spells CASSGAGRGYTF. DNA of the CDR3: TGTGCCAGCAGTGGGGCAGGGAGAGGCTACACCTTC. The gene calls are TRBV6-1 and TRBJ1-2, with D possibly matching TRBD1 (5 bases). This CDR3 is built from 12 residues. Trimming shortened V by 4 bases and J by 8 bases, and 11 bases separated the two germline ends. CDR1 and CDR2 (germline): MNHNS, SASEGT.